The subject of this entry is one T cell receptor (beta chain). What it recognizes is unknown. Profiling relied on immunoSEQ multiplex PCR, and the TCRdb table lists in-frame clones only, not all of them. The repertoire holds over 15,000 clones, less than 75% seen once, with around 30% in the top ten. The germline V gene encodes CDR1 WSHSY and CDR2 SAAADI. Trimming took 2 bases from V and 2 from J; bases not matched to a gene: 5. This CDR3 comprises 16 residues. The sample originates from a study of OX40 agonist ivuxolimab in advanced cancers. General observations from the study: Among the nonresponders, some also had low normalized T-cell clonal expansion.

The TCR sequence derives from an adult with an advanced solid tumor such as melanoma, head and neck, liver or kidney cancer. Specimen: CD4+ or CD8+ T cells sorted from blood, collected in a trial of the OX40 agonist ivuxolimab. V is TRBV10-2 and J is TRBJ1-3; 8 bases line up with TRBD1. The CDR3 protein is CASSELTGGTGNTIYF. The CDR3 nucleotides read TGCGCCAGCAGTGAGCTCACAGGGGGAACTGGAAACACCATATATTTT.